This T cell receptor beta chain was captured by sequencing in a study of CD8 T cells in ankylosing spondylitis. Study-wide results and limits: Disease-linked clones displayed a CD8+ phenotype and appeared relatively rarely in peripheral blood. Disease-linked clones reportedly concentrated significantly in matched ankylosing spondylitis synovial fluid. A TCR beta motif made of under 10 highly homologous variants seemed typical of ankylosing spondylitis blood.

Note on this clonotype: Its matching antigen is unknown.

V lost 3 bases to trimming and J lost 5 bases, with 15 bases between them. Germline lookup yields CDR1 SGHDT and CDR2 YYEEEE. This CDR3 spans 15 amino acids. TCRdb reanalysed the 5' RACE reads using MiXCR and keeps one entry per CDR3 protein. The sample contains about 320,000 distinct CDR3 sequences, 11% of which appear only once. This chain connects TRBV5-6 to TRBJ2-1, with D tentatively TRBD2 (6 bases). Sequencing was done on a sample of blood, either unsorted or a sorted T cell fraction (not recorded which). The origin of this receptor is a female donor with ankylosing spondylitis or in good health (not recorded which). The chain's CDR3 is CASSWRVRKNNEQFF. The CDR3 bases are TGTGCCAGCAGCTGGAGGGTTCGAAAAAACAATGAGCAGTTCTTC.